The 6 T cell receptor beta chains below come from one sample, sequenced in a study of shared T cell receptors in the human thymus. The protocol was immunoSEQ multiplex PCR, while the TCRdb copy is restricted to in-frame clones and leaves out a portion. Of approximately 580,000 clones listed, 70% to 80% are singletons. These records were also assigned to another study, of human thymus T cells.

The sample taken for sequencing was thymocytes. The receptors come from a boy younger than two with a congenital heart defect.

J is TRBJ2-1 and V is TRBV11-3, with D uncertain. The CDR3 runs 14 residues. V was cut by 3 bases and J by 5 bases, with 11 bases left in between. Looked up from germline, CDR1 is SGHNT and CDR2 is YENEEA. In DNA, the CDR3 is TGTGCCAGCAGCTTTAGTACTACCAACAATGAGCAGTTCTTC. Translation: CASSFSTTNNEQFF.

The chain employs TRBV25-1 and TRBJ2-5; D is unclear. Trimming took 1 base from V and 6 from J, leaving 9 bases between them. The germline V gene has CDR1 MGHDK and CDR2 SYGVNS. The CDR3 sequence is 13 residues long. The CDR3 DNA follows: TGTGCCAGCAGTGAATCGGCGGTTAAGACCCAGTACTTC. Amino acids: CASSESAVKTQYF.

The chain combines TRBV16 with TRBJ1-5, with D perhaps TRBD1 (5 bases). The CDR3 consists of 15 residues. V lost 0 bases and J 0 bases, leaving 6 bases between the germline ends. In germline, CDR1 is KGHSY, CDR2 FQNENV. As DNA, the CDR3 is TGTGCCAGCAGCCAATCGACAGATAGCAATCAGCCCCAGCATTTT. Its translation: CASSQSTDSNQPQHF.

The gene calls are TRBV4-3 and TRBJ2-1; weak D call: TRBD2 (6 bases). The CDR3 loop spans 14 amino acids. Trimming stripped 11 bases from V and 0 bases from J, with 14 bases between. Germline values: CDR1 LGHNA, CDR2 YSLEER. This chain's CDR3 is CAHARDFSYNEQFF. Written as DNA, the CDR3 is TGCGCCCACGCCCGGGACTTCTCCTACAATGAGCAGTTCTTC.

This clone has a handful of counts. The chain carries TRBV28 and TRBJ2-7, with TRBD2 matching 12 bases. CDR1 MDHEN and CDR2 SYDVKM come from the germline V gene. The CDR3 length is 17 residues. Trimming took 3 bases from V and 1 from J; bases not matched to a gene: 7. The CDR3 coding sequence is TGTGCCAGCAGTTTCGCACTAGCGGGAGGCCAATCCTACGAGCAGTACTTC. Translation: CASSFALAGGQSYEQYF.

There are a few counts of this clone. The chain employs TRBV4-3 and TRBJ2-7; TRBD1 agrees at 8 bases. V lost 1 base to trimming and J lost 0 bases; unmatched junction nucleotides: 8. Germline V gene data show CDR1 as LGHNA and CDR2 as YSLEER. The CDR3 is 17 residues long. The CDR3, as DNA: TGCGCCAGCAGCCAAGGGTGGGACAGGAAGGCCTCCTACGAGCAGTACTTC. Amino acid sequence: CASSQGWDRKASYEQYF.